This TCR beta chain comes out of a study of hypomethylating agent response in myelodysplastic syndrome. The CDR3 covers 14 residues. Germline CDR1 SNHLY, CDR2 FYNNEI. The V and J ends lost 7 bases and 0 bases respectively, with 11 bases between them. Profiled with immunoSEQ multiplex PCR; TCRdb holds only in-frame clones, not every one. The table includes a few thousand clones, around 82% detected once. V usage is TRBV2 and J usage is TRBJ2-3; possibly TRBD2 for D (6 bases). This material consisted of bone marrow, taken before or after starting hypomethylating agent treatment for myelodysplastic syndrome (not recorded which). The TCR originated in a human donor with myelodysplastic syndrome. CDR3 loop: CASTAAGSTDTQYF. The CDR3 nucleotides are TGTGCCAGCACCGCGGCGGGGAGCACAGATACGCAGTATTTT.